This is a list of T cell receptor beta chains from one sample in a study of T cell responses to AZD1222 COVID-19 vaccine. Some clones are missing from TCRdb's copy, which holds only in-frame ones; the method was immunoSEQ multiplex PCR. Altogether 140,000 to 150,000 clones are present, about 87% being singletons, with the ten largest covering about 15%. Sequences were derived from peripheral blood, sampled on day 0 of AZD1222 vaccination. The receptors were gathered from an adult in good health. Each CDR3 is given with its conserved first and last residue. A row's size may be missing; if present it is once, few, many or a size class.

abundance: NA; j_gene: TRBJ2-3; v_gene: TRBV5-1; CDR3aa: CASSLAALTDTQYF
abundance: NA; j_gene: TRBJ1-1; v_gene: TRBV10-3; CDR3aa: CAIRSPLTEAFF
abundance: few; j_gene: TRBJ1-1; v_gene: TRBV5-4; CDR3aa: CASSLDRTVNTEAFF
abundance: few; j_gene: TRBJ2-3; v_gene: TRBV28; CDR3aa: CASSSPRSSSTDTQYF
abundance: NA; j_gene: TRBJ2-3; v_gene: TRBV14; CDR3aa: CASSQGVYLGDTQYF
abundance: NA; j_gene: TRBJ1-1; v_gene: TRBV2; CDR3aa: CASSPPPAAFF
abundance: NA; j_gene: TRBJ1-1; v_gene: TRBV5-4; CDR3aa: CASSLRIGLGGTEAFF
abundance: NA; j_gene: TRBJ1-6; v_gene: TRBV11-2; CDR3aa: CASSPPSGSPLHF
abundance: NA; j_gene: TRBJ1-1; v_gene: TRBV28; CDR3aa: CASSLSPGRGTEAFF
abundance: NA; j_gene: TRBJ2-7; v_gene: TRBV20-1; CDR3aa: CSASGASYEQYF
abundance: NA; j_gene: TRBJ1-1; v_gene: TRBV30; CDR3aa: CAWSRGGGVFTEAFF
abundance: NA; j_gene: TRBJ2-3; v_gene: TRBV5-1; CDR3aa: CASRLRAGGPGDTQYF
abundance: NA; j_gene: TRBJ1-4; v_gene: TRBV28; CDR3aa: CASSPGTGLNNEKLFF
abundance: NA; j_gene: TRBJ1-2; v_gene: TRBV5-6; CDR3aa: CASRKGAINYGYTF
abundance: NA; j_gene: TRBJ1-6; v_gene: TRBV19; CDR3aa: CASNDRIRDSYNSPLHF
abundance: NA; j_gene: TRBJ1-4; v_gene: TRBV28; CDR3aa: CATWNEKLFF
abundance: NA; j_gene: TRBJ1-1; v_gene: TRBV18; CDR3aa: CASSTSLQNTEAFF
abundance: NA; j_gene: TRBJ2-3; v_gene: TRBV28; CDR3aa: CASLGRGGFDGRDTQYF
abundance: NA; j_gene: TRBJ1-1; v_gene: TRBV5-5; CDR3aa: CASSLEAGGSTEAFF
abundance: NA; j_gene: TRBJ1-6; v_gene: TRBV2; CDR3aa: CASSEADGGRSSPLHF
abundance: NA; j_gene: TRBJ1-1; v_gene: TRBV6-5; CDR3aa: CASSYSRSGDTEAFF
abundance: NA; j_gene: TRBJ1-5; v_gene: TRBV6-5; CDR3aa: CASSYAPNSNQPQHF
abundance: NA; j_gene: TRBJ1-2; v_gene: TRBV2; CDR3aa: CASSGTGGDGYTF
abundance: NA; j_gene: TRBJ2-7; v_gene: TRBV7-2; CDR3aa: CASSATGFYEQYF
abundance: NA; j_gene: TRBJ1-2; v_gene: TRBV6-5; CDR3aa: CASSSGTGSGYTF
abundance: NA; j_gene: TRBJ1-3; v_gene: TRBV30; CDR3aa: CAWTQGNTIYF
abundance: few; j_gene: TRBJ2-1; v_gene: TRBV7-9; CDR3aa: CASSLWTLRDEQFF
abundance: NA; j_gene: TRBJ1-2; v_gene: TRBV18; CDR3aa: CASSSDRDYGYTF
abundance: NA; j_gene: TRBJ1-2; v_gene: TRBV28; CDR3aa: CASSPGRNYGYTF
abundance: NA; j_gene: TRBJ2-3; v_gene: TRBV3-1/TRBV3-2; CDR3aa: CASSPLTRTGTDTQYF
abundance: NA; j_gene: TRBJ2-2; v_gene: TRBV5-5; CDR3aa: CASSLRGVGTGELFF
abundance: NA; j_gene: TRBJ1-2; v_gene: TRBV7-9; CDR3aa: CASSAGVPGYTF
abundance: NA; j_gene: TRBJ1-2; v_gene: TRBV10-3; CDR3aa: CAIRGTGPLSGYTF
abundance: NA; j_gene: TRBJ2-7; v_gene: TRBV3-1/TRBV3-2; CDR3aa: CASSQDPRGGWYEQYF
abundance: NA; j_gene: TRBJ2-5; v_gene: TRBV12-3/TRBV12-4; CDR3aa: CASSLGQETQYF
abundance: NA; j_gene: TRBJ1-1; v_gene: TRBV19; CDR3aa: CASSIGRGRWDTEAFF
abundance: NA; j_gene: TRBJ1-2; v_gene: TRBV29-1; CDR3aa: CSVVPDSGRVRGYTF
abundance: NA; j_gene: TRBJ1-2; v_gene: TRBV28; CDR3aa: CASSFQYYGYTF
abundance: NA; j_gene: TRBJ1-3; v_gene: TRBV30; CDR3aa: CAWQGLSGNTIYF
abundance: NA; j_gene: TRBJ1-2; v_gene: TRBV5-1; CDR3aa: CASSLLLGVNYGYTF
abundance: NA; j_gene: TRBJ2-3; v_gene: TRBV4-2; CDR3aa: CASSQDFSGGLPGTQYF
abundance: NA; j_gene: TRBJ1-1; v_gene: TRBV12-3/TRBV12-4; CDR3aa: CASSRTGASEAFF
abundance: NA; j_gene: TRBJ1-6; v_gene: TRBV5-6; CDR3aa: CASSSVGEGSSPLHF
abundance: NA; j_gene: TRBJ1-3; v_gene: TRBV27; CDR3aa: CASSSGTWSSGNTIYF
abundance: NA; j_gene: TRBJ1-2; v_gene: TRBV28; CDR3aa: CASSSPQGHYGYTF
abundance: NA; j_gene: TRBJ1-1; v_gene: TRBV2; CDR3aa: CASNRGSLNTEAFF